The 18 T cell receptor beta chains listed next were all sequenced from one sample in a study of cytomegalovirus exposure and HLA in healthy donors. This PCR relied on a set of 60 Vbeta primers and 13 Jbeta primers. Clones were sequenced by immunoSEQ multiplex PCR, and TCRdb holds only the in-frame ones, with some missing. The table includes about 190,000 clones, approximately 84% detected once. Sequencing was performed on PBMCs. Every receptor here comes from a man aged 45 to 65 in good health and CMV-seronegative.

The chain employs TRBV21-1 and TRBJ1-5; the table's D gene call, TRBD1, was not cross checked with the DNA. TRBV21-1 is noted as a pseudogene. The CDR3 loop spans 15 amino acids. CDR3 amino acids: CASSKVRGARQPQHF. CDR3 in DNA: TGTGCCAGCAGCAAAGTCAGGGGCGCGAGGCAGCCCCAGCATTTT.

The V and J genes are TRBV7-2 and TRBJ1-4; TRBD1 matches at 8 bases. Germline values: CDR1 SGHTA, CDR2 FQGNSA. J lost 5 bases, V lost 3 bases, and 2 bases had no gene match. The CDR3 consists of 14 residues. CDR3 DNA sequence: TGTGCCAGCAGCTTCGACAGGGGAAATGAAAAACTGTTTTTT. Translation: CASSFDRGNEKLFF.

This clone was seen a single time. The chain links TRBV5-4 to TRBJ1-2; TRBD1 aligns across 7 bases. CDR3 size: 15 residues. CDR1 is SGHNT, CDR2 YYREEE, per germline (reference sequence). J was trimmed by 2 bases and V by 6 bases; bases with no gene match: 10. The CDR3: CASTRGGGGNYGYTF. DNA for the CDR3: TGTGCCAGCACAAGAGGGGGCGGAGGGAACTATGGCTACACCTTC.

This chain uses TRBV11-2 with TRBJ2-5; TRBD2 might be the D (5 bases). The germline V and J ends were trimmed by 4 bases and 4 bases, with 13 bases remaining between them. The CDR3 contains 14 residues. The germline V gene encodes CDR1 SGHAT and CDR2 FQNNGV. The CDR3 DNA is TGTGCCAGCAGCTCCCCCCGGGATCGAGAGACCCAGTACTTC. Translating gives CASSSPRDRETQYF.

This chain joins TRBV5-1 and TRBJ2-5, with 13 bases identical to TRBD2. The CDR3 contains 18 residues. Trimming removed 3 bases from V and 4 bases from J; junction bases left unmatched: 12. Germline V gene sequence: CDR1 SGHRS, CDR2 YFSETQ. The CDR3: CASSSSGLAGLRGETQYF. CDR3 DNA: TGCGCCAGCAGCTCATCGGGACTAGCGGGGCTCCGGGGAGAGACCCAGTACTTC.

The J gene is TRBJ1-2, the V gene TRBV10-2, with 7 positions matching TRBD1. Germline values: CDR1 WSHSY, CDR2 SAAADI. There are 15 residues in the CDR3. Trimming took 4 bases from V and 7 from J; bases not matched to a gene: 12. Here the CDR3 DNA reads TGCGCCAGCAGTGCCCTTTACAGGGGATCCCCTGGCTACACCTTC. It translates to CASSALYRGSPGYTF.

The rearrangement links TRBV19 to TRBJ2-3; TRBD1 aligns across 7 bases. The CDR3 totals 14 residues. In germline, CDR1 is LNHDA, CDR2 SQIVND (reference sequence). The V segment lost 3 bases and the J segment 3 bases; nucleotides outside the gene matches: 3. In DNA form, the CDR3 reads TGTGCCAGTAGTATGAGGGGGCTTACAGATACGCAGTATTTT. Its translation: CASSMRGLTDTQYF.

CDR3 sequence (DNA): TGTGCCAGCAGCTTGGAACAGCACTATGGCTACACCTTC. Amino acid sequence: CASSLEQHYGYTF. The chain uses TRBV5-5 and TRBJ1-2; D remains unclear. The CDR3 has 13 residues. V lost 0 bases and J lost 3, with 6 bases in between. CDR1 is SGHKS and CDR2 is YYEKEE in the germline V gene (reference sequence).

The genes are TRBV6-1 and TRBJ2-5; D might be TRBD1 (7 bases). Germline V lookup: CDR1 MNHNS, CDR2 SASEGT. V was pared by 8 bases and J by 5 bases, with 15 bases between. The CDR3 runs to 13 residues. CDR3 sequence reads: CASPTGTVETQYF. DNA of the CDR3: TGTGCCAGCCCGACAGGGACTGTGGAGACCCAGTACTTC.

V gene TRBV30 combines with J gene TRBJ1-4, with 9 bases lining up with TRBD1. The CDR3 is 14 residues long. From germline, CDR1 is GTSNPN and CDR2 SVGIG (reference sequence). The V and J ends lost 1 base and 6 bases, in that order; junction bases with no gene match: 3. In DNA form, the CDR3 reads TGTGCCTGGAGTGGGGACAGGGAGGATGAAAAACTGTTTTTT. Amino acid sequence: CAWSGDREDEKLFF.

The rearrangement joins TRBV30 to TRBJ1-1; tentatively, D is TRBD1 (6 bases). The CDR3 totals 14 residues. Germline CDR1 reads GTSNPN; CDR2 reads SVGIG (reference sequence). V lost 5 bases and J lost 0, with 13 bases in between. The CDR3 loop is CAWARDTMNTEAFF. The CDR3 DNA reads as TGTGCCTGGGCCCGGGACACCATGAACACTGAAGCTTTCTTT. The variable domain in full, completed from reference TRBV30 and TRBJ1-1, reads SQTIHQWPATLVQPVGSPLSLECTVEGTSNPNLYWYRQAAGRGLQLLFYSVGIGQISSEVPQNLSASRPQDRQFILSSKKLLLSDSGFYLCAWARDTMNTEAFFGQGTRLTVV.

This chain uses TRBV6-1 with TRBJ1-1; 7 bases agree with TRBD1. CDR1 and CDR2 (germline): MNHNS, SASEGT. The CDR3 covers 15 residues. V lost 5 bases, J lost 7 bases, and 13 bases stayed unmatched. The CDR3 loop is CASSQLGQAEFEAFF. Written as DNA, the CDR3 is TGTGCCAGCAGTCAACTAGGACAGGCCGAATTTGAAGCTTTCTTT.

The chain joins TRBV5-6 to TRBJ1-2; TRBD1 aligns across 8 bases. The V gene end was trimmed by 2 bases and the J gene end by 4 bases; junction bases not matched to a gene: 13. From germline, CDR1 is SGHDT and CDR2 YYEEEE. The length of the CDR3 is 17 residues. CDR3 sequence (DNA): TGTGCCAGCAGCTTCAAGTCGCGGGACAGGTTATCCTATGGCTACACCTTC. Translated: CASSFKSRDRLSYGYTF.

The chain carries TRBV5-1 and TRBJ2-5, with TRBD2 matching over 14 bases. The CDR3 has 18 residues. V lost 4 bases and J lost 5; bases outside the gene matches: 13. Germline V lookup: CDR1 SGHRS, CDR2 YFSETQ. The CDR3 loop is CASSHGFGTSGGRETQYF. The CDR3 DNA sequence: TGCGCCAGCAGCCATGGGTTCGGGACTAGCGGGGGCAGGGAGACCCAGTACTTC.

This chain joins TRBV9 and TRBJ2-5, with TRBD1 matching over 8 bases. Gene TRBJ2-7 matches the end of the DNA better, so the J call may be wrong. Germline CDR1 SGDLS, CDR2 YYNGEE. The CDR3 runs 13 residues. CDR3 residues: CASSGPGGSEQYF. The CDR3 bases are TGTGCCAGCAGCGGGCCAGGGGGCAGCGAGCAGTACTTC.

This chain links TRBV7-9 with TRBJ2-6, with D tentatively TRBD1 (6 bases). V was cut by 2 bases and J by 3 bases, with 8 bases left in between. CDR3 length equals 15 residues. From germline, CDR1 is SEHNR and CDR2 FQNEAQ (reference sequence). The CDR3 spells CASSLPGVGANVLTF. The CDR3 bases are TGTGCCAGCAGCTTACCAGGGGTTGGGGCCAACGTCCTGACTTTC.

This clone occurred a few times. The chain has TRBV4-3 and TRBJ1-5; no definite D call. Per the germline V gene, CDR1 is LGHNA and CDR2 is YSLEER. This CDR3 has 13 amino acids. The V and J ends lost 10 bases and 7 bases respectively, with 17 bases between them. The CDR3 spells CAMPAGSRQPQHF. The CDR3 region has the DNA TGCGCCATGCCGGCGGGCAGCCGGCAGCCCCAGCATTTT.

The sample holds a few counts of this clone. V and J are TRBV30 and TRBJ1-2; 10 bases are a match to TRBD1. Trimming cost V 4 bases and J 4 bases; bases outside gene matches: 6. Germline V gives CDR1 GTSNPN, CDR2 SVGIG (reference sequence). CDR3 length: 14 residues. The DNA of the CDR3 is TGTGCCTGGAAAGGGGACAGGGGTCTCTATGGCTACACCTTC. It translates to CAWKGDRGLYGYTF.